Below are 25 T cell receptor beta chains sequenced from a single sample in a study of CD8+CD57+ T cells in acquired aplastic anemia. The sequenced patients had an expansion of CD8+CD57+ cells seen by flow cytometry. The template used for profiling TCR beta VDJ and CDR3 was genomic DNA. TCRdb ran MiXCR on the reads and lists one entry per CDR3 protein. In the table there are approximately 470,000 distinct CDR3 sequences, over 25% of which are singletons. Sequenced material: sorted CD4+, CD8+, or CD8+CD57+ T cells (not recorded which) from PBMCs. These receptors were collected from a human donor with aplastic anemia.

The gene calls are TRBV18 and TRBJ1-2; D possibly corresponds to TRBD1 (5 bases). V lost 2 bases, J lost 4 bases, and 11 bases lay in between. Germline V gene sequence: CDR1 KGHSH, CDR2 LQKENI. The CDR3 consists of 14 residues. CDR3 sequence reads: CASSPVDSFYGYTF. CDR3 DNA sequence: TGTGCCAGCTCACCAGTCGACAGCTTCTATGGCTACACCTTC.

This clonotype was observed many times. The chain uses TRBV9 and TRBJ2-1; maybe TRBD1 (6 bases). Germline lookup yields CDR1 SGDLS and CDR2 YYNGEE. Trimming removed 3 bases at V and 8 bases at J, with 9 bases between. This CDR3 is built from 12 residues. This CDR3 is CASSAQGYEQFF. The CDR3 bases are TGTGCCAGCAGCGCACAGGGCTATGAGCAGTTCTTC.

This clonotype appeared many times. V and J are TRBV7-9 and TRBJ1-2; tentative D call: TRBD1 (6 bases). Between the trimmed V and J ends, which lost 4 bases and 4 bases, there was a span of 10 bases. The CDR3 contains 13 residues. The germline V gene has CDR1 SEHNR and CDR2 FQNEAQ (reference sequence). The CDR3 sequence: CASSYQDSYGYTF. The CDR3, as DNA: TGTGCCAGCAGCTATCAGGACAGCTATGGCTACACCTTC.

There are many counts of this clonotype. This chain connects TRBV24-1 to TRBJ2-1; D call uncertain. The CDR3 runs 13 residues. V gave up 3 bases and J gave up 2 bases, with 4 bases separating them. Germline CDR1 reads KGHDR; CDR2 reads SFDVKD. The CDR3 reads CATSDRAYNEQFF. The CDR3 DNA reads TGTGCCACCAGTGATAGGGCCTACAATGAGCAGTTCTTC.

The chain recombines TRBV20-1 with TRBJ2-5, with a tentative D call TRBD2 (5 bases). There are 13 residues in the CDR3. Trimming removed 3 bases at V and 2 bases at J, with 10 bases between. CDR1 is DFQATT, CDR2 SNEGSKA, per germline (reference sequence). The DNA of the CDR3 is TGCAGTGCTAGCTCACCGGGGCAAGAGACCCAGTACTTC. This translates into CSASSPGQETQYF.

The V gene is TRBV6-5, the J gene TRBJ2-7; 8 positions agree with TRBD1. This CDR3 spans 15 amino acids. Trimming cost V 4 bases and J 3 bases; bases outside gene matches: 8. The germline V gene encodes CDR1 MNHEY and CDR2 SVGAGI. CDR3 sequence reads: CASSFNTGGSYEQYF. CDR3 DNA sequence: TGTGCCAGCAGTTTTAATACAGGGGGTAGCTACGAGCAGTACTTC.

In this sample, this clonotype turned up many times. The rearrangement joins TRBV11-3 to TRBJ2-7; tentative D call: TRBD1 (5 bases). CDR3 length: 15 residues. The germline CDR1 and CDR2 sequences are SGHNT and YENEEA. The ends were cut back, 0 bases at V and 2 bases at J, with 11 bases in the middle. This chain's CDR3 is CASSLDVGQAYEQYF. CDR3 DNA sequence: TGTGCCAGCAGCTTAGATGTTGGACAAGCCTACGAGCAGTACTTC.

The chain employs TRBV18 and TRBJ2-1, with D unresolved. There are 12 residues in the CDR3. V was clipped by 3 bases and J by 9 bases, with 9 bases between them. Per germline, CDR1 KGHSH and CDR2 LQKENI. CDR3 loop: CASSPQKGEQFF. The CDR3 nucleotides read TGTGCCAGCTCACCTCAAAAAGGTGAGCAGTTCTTC. Variable domain in full (rest from reference TRBV18 and TRBJ2-1): NAGVMQNPRHLVRRRGQEARLRCSPMKGHSHVYWYRQLPEEGLKFMVYLQKENIIDESGMPKERFSAEFPKEGPSILRIQQVVRGDSAAYFCASSPQKGEQFFGPGTRLTVL.

The CDR3 spells CAITTKQNTEAFF. In DNA, the CDR3 is TGTGCCATCACCACCAAACAGAACACTGAAGCTTTCTTT. The V and J genes are TRBV10-3 and TRBJ1-1; D gene unclear. The CDR3 spans 13 residues. With 7 bases removed from V and 1 base from J, the gap between germline ends came to 10 bases. In germline, CDR1 is ENHRY, CDR2 SYGVKD.

In its sample, this clonotype was seen many times. This sequence joins TRBV2 and TRBJ1-6; D possibly corresponds to TRBD1 (5 bases). V lost 6 bases and J 7 bases, leaving 13 bases between the germline ends. The V gene's germline CDR1 is SNHLY and CDR2 FYNNEI. There are 14 residues in the CDR3. The CDR3 here is CASRMDTTNSPLHF. CDR3 DNA sequence: TGTGCCAGCAGGATGGACACGACCAATTCACCCCTCCACTTT.

The rearrangement uses TRBV19 and TRBJ2-6; D is unresolved. This CDR3 is built from 15 residues. Trimming removed 7 bases at V and 2 bases at J, with 12 bases between. Germline loops: CDR1 LNHDA, CDR2 SQIVND (reference sequence). DNA for the CDR3: TGTGCCAGTATGGTCGTGGGCGCTGGGGCCAACGTCCTGACTTTC. Translation: CASMVVGAGANVLTF. Together with reference TRBV19 and TRBJ2-6, the CDR3 gives the full variable domain: DGGITQSPKYLFRKEGQNVTLSCEQNLNHDAMYWYRQDPGQGLRLIYYSQIVNDFQKGDIAEGYSVSREKKESFPLTVTSAQKNPTAFYLCASMVVGAGANVLTFGAGSRLTVL.

The chain couples TRBV7-3 to TRBJ2-3, with 10 bases matching TRBD2. The CDR3 is 15 amino acids. Trimming cost V 5 bases and J 3 bases; bases outside gene matches: 5. CDR1 and CDR2 (germline): SGHTA, FQGTGA. This CDR3 is CASSRSSGGTDTQYF. The CDR3 DNA reads TGTGCCAGCAGCCGATCTAGCGGGGGAACAGATACGCAGTATTTT. The full variable domain, rest sourced from reference TRBV7-3 and TRBJ2-3, is GAGVSQTPSNKVTEKGKYVELRCDPISGHTALYWYRQSLGQGPEFLIYFQGTGAADDSGLPNDRFFAVRPEGSVSTLKIQRTERGDSAVYLCASSRSSGGTDTQYFGPGTRLTVL.

Regarding this clonotype: Since a much larger clone is just one base distant, this may be a read error. The chain recombines TRBV7-2 with TRBJ1-1, with D unresolved. CDR1 and CDR2 (germline): SGHTA, FQGNSA. The CDR3 extends over 13 amino acids. This CDR3 is CGSTRLVNTEAFF. CDR3 DNA: TGTGGCAGCACCAGGTTGGTGAACACTGAAGCTTTCTTT.

The chain uses TRBV7-2 and TRBJ2-1; D not certain. V was cut by 3 bases and J by 7 bases, with 10 bases left in between. Germline CDR1 SGHTA, CDR2 FQGNSA. The CDR3 sequence is 13 residues long. The CDR3 DNA is TGTGCCAGCAGCTTGGGCTTCGGGAATGAGCAGTTCTTC. Its translation is CASSLGFGNEQFF.

This clonotype came up a few times. The chain carries TRBV11-2 and TRBJ1-3; TRBD1 might be the D (6 bases). V was trimmed by 3 bases and J by 2 bases, leaving 17 bases between them. CDR1 SGHAT and CDR2 FQNNGV come from the germline V gene. This CDR3 has 17 amino acids. The CDR3 DNA is TGTGCCAGCAGCTTGGGCTACAGGGAAGTGGCTGGAAACACCATATATTTT. Protein product: CASSLGYREVAGNTIYF.

This clonotype appeared many times. CDR3 coding DNA: TGTGCCAGCACCTCCGAGGATACACCCCTCCACTTT. This gives the protein CASTSEDTPLHF. The genes are TRBV6-1 and TRBJ1-6; D ambiguous. Looked up from germline, CDR1 is MNHNS and CDR2 is SASEGT. With 7 bases removed from V and 11 bases from J, the gap between germline ends came to 12 bases. The length of the CDR3 is 12 residues.

Regarding this clonotype: One end of the junction fails to match germline, which may point to a read error. The V and J genes are TRBV10-3 and TRBJ2-3; D gene uncertain. This CDR3 is 12 amino acids long. CDR1 and CDR2 from the germline V gene are ENHRY and SYGVKD. The DNA of the CDR3 is TGTGCCAGCAGTGAAACAACACATACGCAGTATTTT. It yields the protein CASSETTHTQYF.

This clonotype was picked up many times. The J gene is TRBJ2-7, the V gene TRBV15; D is ambiguous. The CDR3 is 15 amino acids. The V end was cut by 0 bases, the J end by 4 bases, with 13 bases between. Germline CDR1 and CDR2: LNHNV and YYDKDF (reference sequence). CDR3 sequence reads: CATSRDPGVTYEQYF. DNA for the CDR3: TGTGCCACCAGCAGAGATCCAGGAGTTACTTACGAGCAGTACTTC.

Only a few counts were recorded for this clonotype. This chain joins TRBV9 and TRBJ1-4; D may be TRBD1 (5 bases). Between the trimmed V and J ends, which lost 0 bases and 8 bases, there was a span of 11 bases. Germline CDR1 and CDR2: SGDLS and YYNGEE. CDR3 length equals 14 residues. CDR3: CASSVGGAEEKLFF. The CDR3, as DNA: TGTGCCAGCAGCGTAGGAGGGGCGGAGGAAAAACTGTTTTTT. Filled out from reference TRBV9 and TRBJ1-4, the complete variable domain reads DSGVTQTPKHLITATGQRVTLRCSPRSGDLSVYWYQQSLDQGLQFLIQYYNGEERAKGNILERFSAQQFPDLHSELNLSSLELGDSALYFCASSVGGAEEKLFFGSGTQLSVL.

This clonotype appeared a few times. The V call is TRBV7-9, the J call TRBJ1-1; D possibly corresponds to TRBD1 (5 bases). The germline gives CDR1 SEHNR, CDR2 FQNEAQ (reference sequence). Trimming removed 3 bases at V and 1 base at J, with 9 bases between. This CDR3 has 14 residues. The chain's CDR3 is CASSLGLANTEAFF. In DNA, the CDR3 is TGTGCCAGCAGCTTGGGGCTCGCGAACACTGAAGCTTTCTTT.

V gene TRBV19 combines with J gene TRBJ1-2, with D possibly being TRBD1 (5 bases). CDR3 length equals 12 residues. Germline CDR1 reads LNHDA; CDR2 reads SQIVND (reference sequence). V was clipped by 4 bases and J by 5 bases, with 8 bases between them. Written as DNA, the CDR3 is TGTGCCAGTAGTACCTCAGGGTATGGCTACACCTTC. It specifies CASSTSGYGYTF.

The chain employs TRBV25-1 and TRBJ2-5, with 9 bases identical to TRBD1. The CDR3 is 14 residues long. Germline V lookup: CDR1 MGHDK, CDR2 SYGVNS. The V segment lost 6 bases and the J segment 4 bases; nucleotides outside the gene matches: 6. The CDR3 spells CASSAGTGRETQYF. CDR3 DNA: TGTGCCAGCAGCGCCGGGACAGGGAGAGAGACCCAGTACTTC.

This clonotype was counted only a few times. This chain links TRBV2 with TRBJ1-2, with D possibly being TRBD1 (5 bases). The CDR3 covers 15 residues. Germline V gene data show CDR1 as SNHLY and CDR2 as FYNNEI. The CDR3 region has the DNA TGTGCTAGTGGTCCGACTAGCCAGGGCCACTATGGCTACACCTTC. This sequence encodes CASGPTSQGHYGYTF.

This chain links TRBV3-1 with TRBJ2-5, with D possibly matching TRBD1 (6 bases). V was clipped by 0 bases and J by 2 bases, with 10 bases between them. The CDR3 sequence is 15 residues long. Germline lookup yields CDR1 LGHDT and CDR2 YNNKEL (reference sequence). CDR3 nucleotide sequence: TGTGCCAGCAGCCAAGATGGGGACACACAAGAGACCCAGTACTTC. Translation gives CASSQDGDTQETQYF.

This clonotype was detected ten times or more. The chain joins TRBV2 to TRBJ1-6; a possible D gene is TRBD1 (5 bases). The CDR3 runs to 12 residues. The V gene lost 2 bases and the J gene lost 14 bases, with 10 bases spanning the gap. The germline V gene encodes CDR1 SNHLY and CDR2 FYNNEI. The CDR3 DNA reads as TGTGCCAGCAGTGAAACAGGCCGGTCCCTCCACTTT. Translating gives CASSETGRSLHF.